This T cell receptor (beta chain) appears in the sequencing data of a study of blood T cells in healthy people across ages. Then a second PCR, running roughly 7 to 11 cycles, was carried out with a sample-barcoded 5' primer and a J-beta primer mix. A tag from a template-switch adaptor with 12 random nucleotides marked each cDNA molecule. TCRdb used MiXCR to reprocess the 5' RACE reads, holding one entry per CDR3 protein. The data hold approximately 770,000 distinct CDR3 sequences, with over 45% observed a single time. Per germline, CDR1 SGHAT and CDR2 FQDESV (reference sequence). Losses at the gene ends were 7 bases for V and 8 bases for J; bases not matched to a gene: 8. The CDR3 has 14 amino acids.

The sequenced material came from blood. The receptor was isolated from a man aged 30-40 years in good health. The chain combines TRBV11-1 with TRBJ2-1, with 10 bases that match TRBD2. CDR3 bases: TGTGCCAGCACCGTTACCGGGACTAGCGATGAGCAGTTCTTC. As protein: CASTVTGTSDEQFF.